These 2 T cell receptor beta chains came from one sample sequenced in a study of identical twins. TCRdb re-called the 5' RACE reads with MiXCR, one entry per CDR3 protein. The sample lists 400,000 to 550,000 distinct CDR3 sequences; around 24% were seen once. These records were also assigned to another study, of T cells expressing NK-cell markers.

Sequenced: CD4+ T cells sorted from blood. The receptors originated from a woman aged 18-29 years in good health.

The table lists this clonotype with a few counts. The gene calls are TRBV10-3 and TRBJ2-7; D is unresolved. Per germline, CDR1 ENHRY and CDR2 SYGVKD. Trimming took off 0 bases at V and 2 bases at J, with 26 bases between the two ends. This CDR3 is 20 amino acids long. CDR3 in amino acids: CAISESRVPRIPDPTYEQYF. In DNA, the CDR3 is TGTGCCATCAGTGAGTCTAGGGTCCCCCGGATACCTGACCCCACCTACGAGCAGTACTTC.

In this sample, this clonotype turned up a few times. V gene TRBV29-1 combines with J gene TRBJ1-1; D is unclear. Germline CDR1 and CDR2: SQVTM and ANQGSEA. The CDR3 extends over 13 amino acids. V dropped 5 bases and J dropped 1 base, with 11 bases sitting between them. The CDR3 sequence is CSVCRSGNTEAFF. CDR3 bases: TGCAGCGTTTGCCGATCAGGGAACACTGAAGCTTTCTTT.